A selection of T cell receptor beta chains follows, all from one sample in a study of cytomegalovirus exposure and HLA in healthy donors. Data came from immunoSEQ multiplex PCR; TCRdb stores just in-frame clones and leaves some out. The sample contains over 150,000 clones, 79% of which appear only once. Sequencing used PBMCs. The receptors originated from a woman younger than 35 in good health and CMV-seronegative. CDR3s include the opening cysteine and the closing phenylalanine or tryptophan. D genes are given only for firm matches. Clone sizes are given selectively: once, few, many, or a class where the clone is expanded.

>-|TRBJ2-3|TRBV7-3|-
TGTGCCAGCAGCCCGGCGGGGCTCACAGATACGCAGTATTTT
CASSPAGLTDTQYF
>TRBD1|TRBJ1-4|TRBV30|-
TGTGCCTGGAGTCTGACAGGGGGGGAAAAACTGTTTTTT
CAWSLTGGEKLFF
>TRBD2|TRBJ2-2|TRBV28|-
TGTGCCAGCAGTTCACACAGACTAGCGGGGGGGCCAGAGAGCGGGGAGCTGTTTTTT
CASSSHRLAGGPESGELFF
>-|TRBJ2-3|TRBV18|-
TGTGCCAGCTCACAGGGGACAGATACGCAGTATTTT
CASSQGTDTQYF
>TRBD1|TRBJ1-2|TRBV6-1|once
TGTGCCAGCAGTGAAGACAGGGACAGGGTTCCTGGCTACACCTTC
CASSEDRDRVPGYTF
>-|TRBJ1-4|TRBV5-1|-
TGCGCCAGCAGCCTGGGGTCAGGGGCCCCTAATGAAAAACTGTTTTTT
CASSLGSGAPNEKLFF
>-|TRBJ2-7|TRBV15|-
TGTGCCACCAGCAGAGATCCAGGGGCCTCCTACGAGCAGTACTTC
CATSRDPGASYEQYF
>-|TRBJ1-1|TRBV5-1|few
TGCGCCAGCAGCTTGGAGAAGTCAACGGGCACTGAAGCTTTCTTT
CASSLEKSTGTEAFF
>-|TRBJ1-3|TRBV6-1|few
TGTGCCAGCAGTGAAGGTAGCACCATATATTTT
CASSEGSTIYF
>-|TRBJ2-5|TRBV6-9|-
TGTGCCAGCAGTTATCTGACCCCGGGGGACCAAGAGACCCAGTACTTC
CASSYLTPGDQETQYF
>-|TRBJ2-7|TRBV10-2|-
TGCGCCAGCAGTGTGTCAGGGAGCTCCTACGAGCAGTACTTC
CASSVSGSSYEQYF
>-|TRBJ2-2|TRBV28|-
TGTGCCAGCAGAAACTACGACGGCTCCGGGGAGCTGTTTTTT
CASRNYDGSGELFF
>TRBD1|TRBJ1-6|TRBV28|-
TGTGCCAGCAGTACCGGACAGGGGAAGTCTATAGGTTCACCCCTCCACTTT
CASSTGQGKSIGSPLHF
>TRBD1|TRBJ2-7|TRBV30|once
TGTGCCTGGAGTGTTTCCAGGACAGGGAGATCCTACGAGCAGTACTTC
CAWSVSRTGRSYEQYF
>-|TRBJ1-1|TRBV6-1|-
TGTGCCAGCACCCCGGTGAGAACTGAAGCTTTCTTT
CASTPVRTEAFF
>TRBD1|TRBJ2-2|TRBV19|-
TGTGCCAGTAGTGCAGGGGGAACCGGGGAGCTGTTTTTT
CASSAGGTGELFF
>-|TRBJ2-7|TRBV25-1|-
TGTGCCAGCAGTGATCCCTCGACCGGGACAAACTCCTACGAGCAGTACTTC
CASSDPSTGTNSYEQYF
>-|TRBJ1-1|TRBV15|-
TGTGCCACCAGCAGAGATTCCGGGGGAGCTTTCTTT
CATSRDSGGAFF
>TRBD1|TRBJ1-2|TRBV7-2|few
TGTGCCAGCAGCTTAGTCGCCGGGACAGACTATGGCTACACCTTC
CASSLVAGTDYGYTF
>-|TRBJ1-2|TRBV10-1|-
TGCGCCAGCAGTGAAATGGCTTACACCTTC
CASSEMAYTF
>TRBD1|TRBJ1-5|TRBV6-4|-
TGTGCCAGCAGCTCCGGGACAGGGGGTGGTCAGCCCCAGCATTTT
CASSSGTGGGQPQHF
>TRBD2|TRBJ2-7|TRBV5-6|-
TGTGCCAGCAGCCTCGGACTAGCGGGGGGCCCTAGCGAGCAGTACTTC
CASSLGLAGGPSEQYF
>TRBD1|TRBJ1-2|TRBV6-1|-
TGTGCCAGCAGGGACAGGGACTATGGCTACACCTTC
CASRDRDYGYTF
>-|TRBJ1-2|TRBV27|-
TGTGCCAGCCATTCAGGGCTCAACTATGGCTACACCTTC
CASHSGLNYGYTF
>-|TRBJ1-4|TRBV28|-
TGTGCCAGCACAACACAGGGAGAAATGAGGAAACTGTTTTTT
CASTTQGEMRKLFF
>-|TRBJ1-5|TRBV4-2|once
TGTGCCAGCAGCCAAGACCAGGGGCAACAGCCCCAGCATTTT
CASSQDQGQQPQHF
>TRBD1|TRBJ1-1|TRBV27|-
TGTGCCAGCAGTTCACGACAGGGTAGAGGGATGAACACTGAAGCTTTCTTT
CASSSRQGRGMNTEAFF
>-|TRBJ2-7|TRBV19|-
TGTGCCAGTAGTAGAGTAGCGGCGAGCTCCTACGAGCAGTACTTC
CASSRVAASSYEQYF
>-|TRBJ2-7|TRBV27|-
TGTGCCAGCAGTAAAAGGACAGACTCCTACGAGCAGTACTTC
CASSKRTDSYEQYF
>TRBD2|TRBJ2-7|TRBV5-1|once
TGCGCCAGCAGCCCGGGAGGGACTGGGGTTGGGGAGCAGTACTTC
CASSPGGTGVGEQYF
>TRBD2|TRBJ2-2|TRBV7-3|-
TGTGCCAGCAGCGTCAAACGACTAGCGGGGGGGAACACCGGGGAGCTGTTTTTT
CASSVKRLAGGNTGELFF
>-|TRBJ2-7|TRBV27|once
TGTGCCAGCTCGACTTCAAGACAGATAATATACGAGCAGTACTTC
CASSTSRQIIYEQYF
>TRBD1|TRBJ1-5|TRBV6-6|-
TGTGCCAGCAGCGACAGGGGTGGCAATCAGCCCCAGCATTTT
CASSDRGGNQPQHF
>TRBD2|TRBJ2-2|TRBV7-3|-
TGTGCCAGCAGCGAAAATCTAGCGGGAGAGGTCGGGGAGCTGTTTTTT
CASSENLAGEVGELFF
>TRBD2|TRBJ2-1|TRBV6-4|-
TGTGCCAGCAGTGAAAGCGGGAACGCCTACAATGAGCAGTTCTTC
CASSESGNAYNEQFF
>TRBD1|TRBJ2-6|TRBV5-6|-
TGTGCCAGCAGCTTGGCCGTGGGACAGCTCTCTGGGGCCAACGTCCTGACTTTC
CASSLAVGQLSGANVLTF
>TRBD1|TRBJ2-2|TRBV29-1|once
TGCAGTGGGCAGACAGGGGTTCCTTCCGGGGAGCTGTTTTTT
CSGQTGVPSGELFF
>-|TRBJ2-1|TRBV27|-
TGTGCCAGCAGCCCTAGCCTAGCGTTCCCCTACAATGAGCAGTTCTTC
CASSPSLAFPYNEQFF
>TRBD1|TRBJ2-7|TRBV6-5|-
TGTGCCAGCAGTTACTCGACGGGACAGCCCTACGAGCAGTACTTC
CASSYSTGQPYEQYF
>-|TRBJ2-7|TRBV27|-
TGTGCCAGCAGGAGCTCCTACGAGCAGTACTTC
CASRSSYEQYF
>TRBD1|TRBJ2-5|TRBV5-1|-
TGCGCCAGCAGCCCGGGACAGTACCAAGAGACCCAGTACTTC
CASSPGQYQETQYF
>TRBD2|TRBJ2-3|TRBV7-3|-
TGTGCCAGCAGCCCACAGCTAGCGGGAGTGACAGATACGCAGTATTTT
CASSPQLAGVTDTQYF
>-|TRBJ2-7|TRBV5-1|-
TGCGCCAGCAGCTGGGGCTACGAGCAGTACTTC
CASSWGYEQYF
>TRBD1|TRBJ1-2|TRBV19|-
TGTGCCAGTAGCCACCGGGACAGAGTTAACTATGGCTACACCTTC
CASSHRDRVNYGYTF
>-|TRBJ2-6|TRBV5-1|-
TGCGCCAGCATCCCTGAGGGATTCTCTGGGGCCAACGTCCTGACTTTC
CASIPEGFSGANVLTF
>-|TRBJ2-2|TRBV7-2|-
TGTGCCAGCAGCTTAGAACAGGGACCCCCCACCGGGGAGCTGTTTTTT
CASSLEQGPPTGELFF
>-|TRBJ1-4|TRBV9|-
TGTGCCAGCAGCGTAGGGTCCAGGGTCGATGAAAAACTGTTTTTT
CASSVGSRVDEKLFF
>TRBD1|TRBJ2-7|TRBV7-9|once
TGTGCCAGCAGCAGCCAGGGGGTATTTTCCTACGAGCAGTACTTC
CASSSQGVFSYEQYF
>TRBD1|TRBJ1-1|TRBV27|-
TGTGCCAGCATCCCCACCGGGACAGCTGGGATGAACACTGAAGCTTTCTTT
CASIPTGTAGMNTEAFF
>TRBD2|TRBJ2-1|TRBV14|-
TGTGCCAGCAGCCAACGACTAGCGGGGCCCTACAATGAGCAGTTCTTC
CASSQRLAGPYNEQFF
>-|TRBJ1-2|TRBV28|few
TGTGCCAGCAGGTCGGGCCAGGGATTAGAGTATGGCTACACCTTC
CASRSGQGLEYGYTF
>-|TRBJ1-2|TRBV30|-
TGTGCTGTCCTGCAGGGGTTAGGAAATGGCTACACCTTC
CAVLQGLGNGYTF
>-|TRBJ1-6|TRBV6-5|-
TGTGCCAGCAGCCCGGGGGGATCCTATAATTCACCCCTCCACTTT
CASSPGGSYNSPLHF
>-|TRBJ1-4|TRBV4-1|-
TGCGCCAGCAGCCAAGGTGTCACCTATTCAACTAATGAAAAACTGTTTTTT
CASSQGVTYSTNEKLFF
>-|TRBJ1-6|TRBV9|few
TGTGCCAGCAGCGTACGGGCAGGGTTTACTAATTCACCCCTCCACTTT
CASSVRAGFTNSPLHF